The TCR beta chain under discussion was sequenced for a study of early stage breast cancer tumors (dated by TCRdb to 2015 to 2018). As for the study more broadly: Of the approximately 15 invasive breast tumors, more than 9 were found to be estrogen receptor-positive, progesterone receptor-positive and HER2-negative. On average, each sample had 9.5 to 10-fold read coverage. The samples as a whole yielded some 2,700,000 detected templates, corresponding to roughly 1 million unique clonotypes. Of the roughly twelve ER+/PR+/HER2- tumors, eight were classified as invasive ductal carcinomas and four as invasive lobular carcinomas.

With regard to this clone: Its antigen is currently not known. Base qualities were left out, and no much larger clone turns up one base away.

Each sample was amplified as two independent genomic DNA replicates: 0.5 to 0.65 ug for blood and 1.5 ug for tumor or normal breast. TCRB sequencing of genomic DNA was carried out with the ImmunoSeq Intro kit according to the manufacturer's instructions. For absolute quantification, the 31-cycle multiplex PCR included proprietary primers along with spike-in control sequences. Single-end 150-bp reads were used to sequence an 87-bp fragment spanning the CDR3 plus the flanking V and J genes. Seven samples, each with two replicates, were multiplexed per lane of an Illumina MiSeq using version 3.0 chemistry. As for how the authors treated the data: The vendor's proprietary pipeline processed the raw data and merged both replicates into a single result for each sample. Productive rearrangements sharing the V-gene family, CDR3 amino acid sequence and J-gene segment were defined as clonotypes. Clonality was calculated as 1 minus the normalized Shannon entropy (Pielou evenness) of TCRB abundances. To estimate T cell density, the total number of templates was divided by the number of input cells, which was inferred from the amount of DNA input. Recon with default parameters was used to estimate total repertoire diversity and clonality. A clonotype was considered tumor-enriched if its abundance in tumor exceeded 0.1% and was at least 32-fold higher than its abundance in normal breast. The immuneACCESS repertoire file appears here via TCRdb, limited to in-frame rearrangements. These files lack a portion of the clones; in checked studies, under half of the deficit traces to unresolved V genes, and the cause of the others is not known. That table supplies the V and J calls and clone size; D and trimming were determined from the DNA. The sample includes 2,000 to 3,000 clones, with around 65% observed a single time. The ten largest clones represent over 20% of the sample.

For CDR1 and CDR2, the germline V gene lists LGHNA and YSLEER. From the cysteine up to the phenylalanine, the CDR3 has a length of 14 residues. The CDR3 DNA has 42 bases and is translated from base 1. Trimming at the junction amounts to 0 bases on V and 1 base on J, and the germline ends lie 5 bases apart. Adjacent normal breast tissue was collected about 1.9-4 cm away from the tumor, rinsed in PBS and stored in prechilled RNAlater. Because normal breast tissue has high lipid content and low cell density, roughly 90-320 mg of normal breast tissue was often needed to obtain enough DNA. The study profiled bulk TCR beta-chain repertoires in matched peripheral blood, tumor and adjacent normal breast tissue taken from about 15 patients with early-stage breast cancer. The Qiagen AllPrep DNA/RNA Mini kit was used for genomic DNA extraction. Here is what the overall study found, with its caveats: Enriched TCRB sequences shared across patients were mostly commonly generated sequences, unlikely to play an important role in the tumor microenvironment. Chain pairing and functional markers such as CD4, CD8 and FOXP3 were missed by bulk genomic DNA sequencing of unsorted cells. Repertoires from blood resembled normal breast more closely than tumor, and using blood as a reference for each tissue separated tumor from normal in 14 of 16 patients. Because the cohort was small, analysis by tumor subtype was not possible. Compared with adjacent normal breast tissue, tumors had higher clonality and roughly 2.5-fold greater T cell density.

Source material: normal breast tissue next to the tumor. The clonotype originates from a person aged 45-60 years with breast cancer. In this chain, TRBV4-3 is recombined with TRBJ2-3, with the D call perhaps TRBD1 or TRBD2, each one matching 5 bases. The CDR3 reads as follows: CASSQEGGTDTQYF. The DNA sequence follows: TGCGCCAGCAGCCAAGAGGGGGGCACAGATACGCAGTATTTT.